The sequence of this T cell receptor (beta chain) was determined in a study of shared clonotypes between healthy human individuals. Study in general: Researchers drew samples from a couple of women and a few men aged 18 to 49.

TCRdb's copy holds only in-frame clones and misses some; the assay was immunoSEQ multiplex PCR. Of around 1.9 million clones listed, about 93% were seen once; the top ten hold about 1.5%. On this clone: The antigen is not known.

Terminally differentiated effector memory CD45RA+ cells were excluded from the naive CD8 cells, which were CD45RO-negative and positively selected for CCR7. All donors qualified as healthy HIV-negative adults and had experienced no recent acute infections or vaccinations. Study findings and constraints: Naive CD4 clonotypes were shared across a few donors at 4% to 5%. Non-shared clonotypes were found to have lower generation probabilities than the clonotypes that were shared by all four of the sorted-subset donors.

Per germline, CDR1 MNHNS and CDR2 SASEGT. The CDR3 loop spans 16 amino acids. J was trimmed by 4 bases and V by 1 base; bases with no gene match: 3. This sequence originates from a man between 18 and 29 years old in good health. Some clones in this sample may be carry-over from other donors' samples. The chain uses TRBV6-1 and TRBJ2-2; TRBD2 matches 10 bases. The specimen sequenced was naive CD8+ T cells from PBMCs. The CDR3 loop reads CASSEDKREGTGELFF. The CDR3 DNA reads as TGTGCCAGCAGTGAAGATAAGCGGGAGGGCACCGGGGAGCTGTTTTTT.